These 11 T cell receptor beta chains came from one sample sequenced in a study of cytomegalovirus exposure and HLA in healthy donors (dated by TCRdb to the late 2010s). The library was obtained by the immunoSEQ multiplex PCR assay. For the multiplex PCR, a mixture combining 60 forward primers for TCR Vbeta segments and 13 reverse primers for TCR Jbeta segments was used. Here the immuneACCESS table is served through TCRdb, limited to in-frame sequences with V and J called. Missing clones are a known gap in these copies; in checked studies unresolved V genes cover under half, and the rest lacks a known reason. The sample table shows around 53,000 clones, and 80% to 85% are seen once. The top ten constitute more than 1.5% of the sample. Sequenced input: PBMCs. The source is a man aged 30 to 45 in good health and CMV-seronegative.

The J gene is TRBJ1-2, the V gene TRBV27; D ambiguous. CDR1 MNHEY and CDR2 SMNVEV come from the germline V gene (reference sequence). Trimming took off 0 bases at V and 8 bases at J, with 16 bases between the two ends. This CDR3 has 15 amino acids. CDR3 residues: CASSLSAIPVLGYTF. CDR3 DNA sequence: TGTGCCAGCAGTTTATCCGCCATACCGGTGTTGGGCTACACCTTC.

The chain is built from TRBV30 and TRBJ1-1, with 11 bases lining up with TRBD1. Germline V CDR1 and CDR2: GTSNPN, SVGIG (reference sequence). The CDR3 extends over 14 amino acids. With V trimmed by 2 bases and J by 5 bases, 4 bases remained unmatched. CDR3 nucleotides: TGTGCCTGGAGTCTCGGACAGGGGGCGACTGAAGCTTTCTTT. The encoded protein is CAWSLGQGATEAFF.

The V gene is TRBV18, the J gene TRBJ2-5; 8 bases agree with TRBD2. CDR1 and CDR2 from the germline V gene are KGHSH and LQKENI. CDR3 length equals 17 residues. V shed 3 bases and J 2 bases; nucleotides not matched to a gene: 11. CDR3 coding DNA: TGTGCCAGCTCACCCCCCCGACTAGCGACTAAACAAGAGACCCAGTACTTC. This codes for CASSPPRLATKQETQYF.

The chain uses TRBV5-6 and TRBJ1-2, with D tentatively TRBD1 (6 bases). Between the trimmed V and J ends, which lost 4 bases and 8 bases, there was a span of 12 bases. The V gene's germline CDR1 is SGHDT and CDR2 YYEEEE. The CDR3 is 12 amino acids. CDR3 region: CASSLQGRGYTF. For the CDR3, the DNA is TGTGCCAGCAGCCTACAGGGTAGAGGCTACACCTTC.

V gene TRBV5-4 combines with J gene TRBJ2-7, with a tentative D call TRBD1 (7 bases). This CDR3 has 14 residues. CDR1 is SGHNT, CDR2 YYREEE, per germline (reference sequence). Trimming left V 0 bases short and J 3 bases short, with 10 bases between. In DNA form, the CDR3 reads TGTGCCAGCAGCTTGGGACAGGGACTCTACGAGCAGTACTTC. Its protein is CASSLGQGLYEQYF. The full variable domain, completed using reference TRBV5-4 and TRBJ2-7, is ETGVTQSPTHLIKTRGQQVTLRCSSQSGHNTVSWYQQALGQGPQFIFQYYREEENGRGNFPPRFSGLQFPNYSSELNVNALELDDSALYLCASSLGQGLYEQYFGPGTRLTVT.

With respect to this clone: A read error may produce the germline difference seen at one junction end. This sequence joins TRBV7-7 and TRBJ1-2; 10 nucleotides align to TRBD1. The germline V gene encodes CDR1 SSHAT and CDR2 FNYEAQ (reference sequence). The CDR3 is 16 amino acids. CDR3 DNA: TGTGCTAGCAGCTTACCGCTCCGGGACAGGGGACTTGGCTACACCTTC. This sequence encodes CASSLPLRDRGLGYTF. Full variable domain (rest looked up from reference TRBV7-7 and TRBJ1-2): GAGVSQSPRYKVTKRGQDVTLRCDPISSHATLYWYQQALGQGPEFLTYFNYEAQPDKSGLPSDRFSAERPEGSISTLTIQRTEQRDSAMYRCASSLPLRDRGLGYTFGSGTRLTVV.

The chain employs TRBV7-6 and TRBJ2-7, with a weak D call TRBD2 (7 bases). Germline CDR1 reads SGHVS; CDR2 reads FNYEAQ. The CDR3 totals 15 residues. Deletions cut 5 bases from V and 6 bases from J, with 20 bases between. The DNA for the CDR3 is TGTGCCAGCAGCGGGAAGGCGGGGGCCCTTTTCGAGCAGTACTTC. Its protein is CASSGKAGALFEQYF.

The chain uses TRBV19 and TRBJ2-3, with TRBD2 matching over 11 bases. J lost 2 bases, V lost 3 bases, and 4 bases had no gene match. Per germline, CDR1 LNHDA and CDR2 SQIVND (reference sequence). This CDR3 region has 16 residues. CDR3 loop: CASSILAGGITDTQYF. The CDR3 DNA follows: TGTGCCAGTAGTATCCTAGCGGGAGGCATCACAGATACGCAGTATTTT.

The CDR3 spells CASSATTFGGGTQPQHF. CDR3 DNA sequence: TGTGCCAGTAGTGCTACGACATTTGGGGGGGGGACTCAGCCCCAGCATTTT. The chain combines TRBV19 with TRBJ1-5; TRBD1 is a possible D gene (5 bases). The CDR3 is 17 amino acids. Trimming removed 5 bases at V and 6 bases at J, with 23 bases between. From germline, CDR1 is LNHDA and CDR2 SQIVND (reference sequence).

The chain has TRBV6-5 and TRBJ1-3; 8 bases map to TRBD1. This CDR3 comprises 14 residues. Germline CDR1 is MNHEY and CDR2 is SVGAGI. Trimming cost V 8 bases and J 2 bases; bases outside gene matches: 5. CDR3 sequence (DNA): TGTGCCAGCGGACAGGGTCCTCCTGGAAACACCATATATTTT. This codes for CASGQGPPGNTIYF.

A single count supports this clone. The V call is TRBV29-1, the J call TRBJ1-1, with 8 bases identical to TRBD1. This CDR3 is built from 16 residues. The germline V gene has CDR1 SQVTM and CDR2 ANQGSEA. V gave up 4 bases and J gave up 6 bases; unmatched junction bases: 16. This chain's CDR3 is CSVVGQVSTSVPEAFF. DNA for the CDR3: TGCAGCGTTGTGGGACAGGTCTCAACGTCGGTTCCTGAAGCTTTCTTT.